These 24 T cell receptor beta chains were all obtained from the same sample, sequenced in a study of blood T cell repertoires in COVID-19. Sequencing used immunoSEQ multiplex PCR; TCRdb keeps in-frame clones, though not all of them. Of about 190,000 clones listed, about four fifths are singletons. Sequenced material: peripheral blood. The receptors derive from a woman in her 70s with active or convalescent COVID-19.

The chain recombines TRBV24-1 with TRBJ2-1; maybe TRBD2 (7 bases). The germline CDR1 and CDR2 sequences are KGHDR and SFDVKD. The V end was cut by 9 bases, the J end by 3 bases, with 11 bases between. The length of the CDR3 is 13 residues. For the CDR3, the DNA is TGTGCCACCGGGGAGGGGGGCTACAATGAGCAGTTCTTC. Residues: CATGEGGYNEQFF.

The chain has TRBV27 and TRBJ1-2, with D possibly being TRBD1 (5 bases). The V end was cut by 6 bases, the J end by 7 bases, with 12 bases between. Germline CDR1 MNHEY, CDR2 SMNVEV (reference sequence). The CDR3 is 12 residues long. The CDR3 spells CASRTYRTGYTF. CDR3 in DNA: TGTGCCAGCAGGACCTACAGGACTGGCTACACCTTC.

This chain links TRBV4-2 with TRBJ2-5; D remains unclear. The CDR3 is 15 residues long. V lost 1 base and J 5 bases, leaving 14 bases between the germline ends. Germline values: CDR1 LGHNA, CDR2 YNFKEQ. CDR3: CASSQGLVGSETQYF. DNA of the CDR3: TGTGCCAGCAGCCAAGGGCTAGTCGGGTCGGAGACCCAGTACTTC.

The chain carries TRBV3-1 (or the pseudogene TRBV3-2) and TRBJ1-2; 8 bases are shared with TRBD1. Trimming cost V 3 bases and J 4 bases; bases outside gene matches: 4. Per the germline V gene, CDR1 is LGHDT and CDR2 is YNNKEL (reference sequence). This CDR3 has 14 residues. CDR3 residues: CASSQADRGYGYTF. The CDR3 coding sequence is TGTGCCAGCAGCCAGGCCGACAGGGGCTATGGCTACACCTTC.

With regard to this clone: This likely comes from a read error, as the CDR3 has no conserved phenylalanine or tryptophan at its end. The DNA is left out, because the CDR3 cannot be placed on it with certainty; the CDR3 is given as TCRdb lists it. The chain is built from TRBV20-1 and TRBJ1-6; the table's D call TRBD1 went unverified against the DNA. The V gene's germline CDR1 is DFQATT and CDR2 SNEGSKA (reference sequence). Termini included, the CDR3 measures 12 amino acids. The CDR3 is CSASRAGTVGFS.

The chain uses TRBV5-1 and TRBJ1-5, with 10 bases aligning to TRBD1. The length of the CDR3 is 17 residues. V gave up 5 bases and J gave up 4 bases; unmatched junction bases: 12. Germline CDR1 reads SGHRS; CDR2 reads YFSETQ. DNA for the CDR3: TGCGCCAGCAGAACGACAGGGGGCTGGGGTTCAAATCAGCCCCAGCATTTT. This sequence encodes CASRTTGGWGSNQPQHF. The full variable domain, its missing parts supplied by reference TRBV5-1 and TRBJ1-5, is KAGVTQTPRYLIKTRGQQVTLSCSPISGHRSVSWYQQTPGQGLQFLFEYFSETQRNKGNFPGRFSGRQFSNSRSEMNVSTLELGDSALYLCASRTTGGWGSNQPQHFGDGTRLSIL.

The chain employs TRBV15 and TRBJ2-6; tentatively, D is TRBD2 (5 bases). V was clipped by 0 bases and J by 1 base, with 10 bases between them. Germline CDR1 is LNHNV and CDR2 is YYDKDF (reference sequence). There are 17 residues in the CDR3. In nucleotides, the CDR3 is TGTGCCACCAGCAGAGATACGGGGATTTCTGGGGCCAACGTCCTGACTTTC. This sequence encodes CATSRDTGISGANVLTF.

The rearrangement links TRBV27 to TRBJ2-1, with 10 bases that match TRBD1. Germline CDR1 reads MNHEY; CDR2 reads SMNVEV (reference sequence). Trimming at V came to 8 bases and at J to 5 bases, leaving 0 bases not matched to a gene. The CDR3 has 12 residues. DNA of the CDR3: TGTGCCAGCGGGACAGGGGACAATGAGCAGTTCTTC. Encoded protein: CASGTGDNEQFF.

This CDR3 is CASSLLTSGYAYEQYF. The CDR3 DNA sequence: TGTGCCAGCAGTTTATTGACTAGCGGATACGCCTACGAGCAGTACTTC. The chain uses TRBV28 and TRBJ2-7; TRBD2 agrees at 9 bases. The CDR3 loop spans 16 amino acids. With 1 base clipped from V and 2 bases from J, the junction kept 6 bases outside the gene matches. Looked up from germline, CDR1 is MDHEN and CDR2 is SYDVKM.

The chain combines TRBV9 with TRBJ1-4, with 11 positions matching TRBD1. J gave up 4 bases and V 4 bases, and 3 bases lay outside the gene matches. In germline, CDR1 is SGDLS, CDR2 YYNGEE. The CDR3 runs 15 residues. The CDR3 DNA reads TGTGCCAGCAGCAGGGGGACAGGGGGTAATGAAAAACTGTTTTTT. Amino acids: CASSRGTGGNEKLFF.

V usage is TRBV21-1 and J usage is TRBJ2-5; TRBD2 is the table's D call and was not checked against the DNA. TRBV21-1 is an annotated pseudogene. CDR3 size: 20 residues. The CDR3 DNA follows: TGTGCCAGCAGGAAAGAGGAGGCTAGCGGGAGGGCCACAGGGGCAGAGACCCAGTACTTC. Amino acids: CASRKEEASGRATGAETQYF.

J is TRBJ1-5 and V is TRBV6-5; D unresolved. With 4 bases removed from V and 0 bases from J, the gap between germline ends came to 4 bases. The germline CDR1 and CDR2 sequences are MNHEY and SVGAGI. The CDR3 is made up of 13 amino acids. CDR3 amino acids: CASSFYSNQPQHF. The CDR3 DNA is TGTGCCAGCAGTTTTTATAGCAATCAGCCCCAGCATTTT.

The chain is built from TRBV15 and TRBJ2-1; D is perhaps TRBD2 (6 bases). V was pared by 2 bases and J by 1 base, with 9 bases between. The CDR3 spans 15 residues. Germline V CDR1 and CDR2: LNHNV, YYDKDF (reference sequence). The CDR3: CATSRQRVSYNEQFF. The CDR3 DNA follows: TGTGCCACCAGCAGACAGCGGGTATCCTACAATGAGCAGTTCTTC.

The chain carries TRBV19 and TRBJ1-1; 8 positions match TRBD1. V lost 8 bases and J lost 0; bases outside the gene matches: 5. Germline loops: CDR1 LNHDA, CDR2 SQIVND (reference sequence). CDR3 size: 14 residues. In nucleotides, the CDR3 is TGTGCCAGTTCCGGACAGGGACTGAACACTGAAGCTTTCTTT. Protein sequence: CASSGQGLNTEAFF.

The chain recombines TRBV19 with TRBJ1-5; 10 bases fit TRBD1. After removal of 6 bases from V and 5 bases from J, the junction contained 4 bases not matched to a gene. Germline-derived CDR1 and CDR2 are LNHDA and SQIVND (reference sequence). The CDR3 loop spans 14 amino acids. This CDR3 reads CASRRDRGYQPQHF. CDR3 coding DNA: TGTGCCAGTAGGCGGGACAGGGGATATCAGCCCCAGCATTTT.

J is TRBJ2-6 and V is TRBV12-5; weak D call: TRBD1 (5 bases). CDR1 and CDR2 from the germline V gene are LGHNT and FRNRAP. V was shortened by 3 bases and J by 11 bases, with 17 bases between the two germline ends. This CDR3 comprises 15 residues. Written as DNA, the CDR3 is TGTGCTAGTGGTTTTTCTACAGGCGGCCCCTACGTCCTGACTTTC. Its translation: CASGFSTGGPYVLTF.

The chain has TRBV28 and TRBJ2-2, with no clear D. Germline V lookup: CDR1 MDHEN, CDR2 SYDVKM. The CDR3 spans 11 residues. The V end lost 3 bases, the J end lost 8 bases, and 4 bases lay between the germline ends. Written as DNA, the CDR3 is TGTGCCAGCAGTTTGCAGGGGGAGCTGTTTTTT. As protein: CASSLQGELFF.

V gene TRBV5-1 combines with J gene TRBJ1-1, with 11 bases that match TRBD1. Germline V gene lookup returns CDR1 SGHRS and CDR2 YFSETQ. V was pared by 4 bases and J by 6 bases, with 5 bases of the junction left unmatched. The CDR3 runs to 14 residues. CDR3 amino acids: CASSLRGQGAEAFF. In nucleotides, the CDR3 is TGCGCCAGCAGCCTGAGGGGACAGGGGGCTGAAGCTTTCTTT. The full variable domain, completed using reference TRBV5-1 and TRBJ1-1, is KAGVTQTPRYLIKTRGQQVTLSCSPISGHRSVSWYQQTPGQGLQFLFEYFSETQRNKGNFPGRFSGRQFSNSRSEMNVSTLELGDSALYLCASSLRGQGAEAFFGQGTRLTVV.

This clone was found a few times. V gene TRBV5-4 combines with J gene TRBJ2-7; D not certain. Trimming removed 4 bases from V and 3 bases from J, with 11 bases in between. Germline values: CDR1 SGHNT, CDR2 YYREEE (reference sequence). The CDR3 runs 13 residues. The CDR3 here is CASSPPDNYEQYF. CDR3 coding DNA: TGTGCCAGCAGCCCTCCCGACAACTACGAGCAGTACTTC.

This clone has more than one count but fewer than ten. This chain connects TRBV2 to TRBJ2-7, with D possibly being TRBD1 (6 bases). The CDR3 has 14 residues. Between the trimmed V and J ends, which lost 2 bases and 6 bases, there was a span of 14 bases. The germline gives CDR1 SNHLY, CDR2 FYNNEI. CDR3 in DNA: TGTGCCAGCAGTGAATCTGGGAACAGGGTCGAGCAGTACTTC. Residues: CASSESGNRVEQYF.

This clone was recorded once. The rearrangement uses TRBV24-1 and TRBJ2-1; the match to TRBD2 covers 7 bases. V gave up 5 bases and J gave up 0 bases; unmatched junction bases: 0. Looked up from germline, CDR1 is KGHDR and CDR2 is SFDVKD. The CDR3 totals 14 residues. CDR3 in amino acids: CATSGGSSYNEQFF. The DNA for the CDR3 is TGTGCCACCAGTGGCGGGAGCTCCTACAATGAGCAGTTCTTC.

V is TRBV4-1 and J is TRBJ2-1; 8 bases are a match to TRBD1. CDR3 length: 18 residues. V lost 0 bases, J lost 6 bases, and 13 bases stayed unmatched. The germline CDR1 and CDR2 sequences are MGHRA and YSYEKL. Here the CDR3 reads CASSQEGRAGGMSNEQFF. The CDR3 region has the DNA TGCGCCAGCAGCCAAGAAGGCAGGGCAGGGGGCATGAGCAATGAGCAGTTCTTC.

The V and J genes are TRBV29-1 and TRBJ1-2; tentative D call: TRBD1 (6 bases). Germline CDR1 and CDR2: SQVTM and ANQGSEA. V lost 5 bases to trimming and J lost 2 bases, with 15 bases between them. The CDR3 loop spans 14 amino acids. This CDR3 is CSVQRQVGNYGYTF. The DNA of the CDR3 is TGCAGCGTTCAACGACAGGTCGGCAACTATGGCTACACCTTC.

The chain recombines TRBV28 with TRBJ2-3; 7 bases fit TRBD2. The CDR3 loop spans 13 amino acids. V lost 10 bases to trimming and J lost 0 bases; unmatched junction nucleotides: 4. The germline V gene encodes CDR1 MDHEN and CDR2 SYDVKM. CDR3 loop: CAIKRDSTDTQYF. The CDR3 nucleotides are TGTGCCATAAAGCGGGATAGCACAGATACGCAGTATTTT.